This T cell receptor (beta chain) was identified in a study of cytomegalovirus exposure and HLA in healthy donors. 13 Jbeta primers and 60 Vbeta primers were used for the PCR. Here immunoSEQ multiplex PCR was the method, and the copy in TCRdb shows in-frame clones only, minus some. This sample's table reports roughly 78,000 clones. The V end lost 4 bases, the J end lost 7 bases, and 5 bases lay between the germline ends. CDR3 length: 11 residues. Per germline, CDR1 MNHEY and CDR2 SMNVEV (reference sequence). The rearrangement links TRBV27 to TRBJ2-1; D possibly corresponds to TRBD1 (5 bases). The clonotype originates from a boy under 18 in good health and CMV-seronegative. The specimen was PBMCs. The CDR3 protein is CASSSGNEQFF. The DNA for the CDR3 is TGTGCCAGCAGTTCAGGGAATGAGCAGTTCTTC.